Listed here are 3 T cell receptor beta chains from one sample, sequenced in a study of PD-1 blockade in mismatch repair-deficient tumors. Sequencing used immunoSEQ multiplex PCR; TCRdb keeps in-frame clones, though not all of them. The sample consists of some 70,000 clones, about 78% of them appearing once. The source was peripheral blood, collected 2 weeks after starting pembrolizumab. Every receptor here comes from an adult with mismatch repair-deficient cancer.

The CDR3 is CASGVDSGYEQYF. CDR3 sequence (DNA): TGTGCCAGCGGGGTCGATAGCGGCTACGAGCAGTACTTC. The chain has TRBV27 and TRBJ2-7, with D perhaps matching TRBD2 (6 bases). This CDR3 comprises 13 residues. Trimming cost V 8 bases and J 3 bases, with 14 bases left between them. The germline V gene encodes CDR1 MNHEY and CDR2 SMNVEV (reference sequence).

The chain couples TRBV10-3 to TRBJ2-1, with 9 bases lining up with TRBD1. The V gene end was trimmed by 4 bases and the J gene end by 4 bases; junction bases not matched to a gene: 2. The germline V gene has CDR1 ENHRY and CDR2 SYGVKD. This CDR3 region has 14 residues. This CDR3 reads CAISGDRGYNEQFF. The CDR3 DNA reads TGTGCCATCAGTGGAGACAGGGGGTACAATGAGCAGTTCTTC.

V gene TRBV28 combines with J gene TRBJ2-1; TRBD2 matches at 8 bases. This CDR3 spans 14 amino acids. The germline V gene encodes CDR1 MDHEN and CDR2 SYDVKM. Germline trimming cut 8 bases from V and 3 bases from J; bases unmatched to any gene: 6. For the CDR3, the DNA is TGTGCCAGCTTGTCTAGCGGGTACTACAATGAGCAGTTCTTC. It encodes CASLSSGYYNEQFF. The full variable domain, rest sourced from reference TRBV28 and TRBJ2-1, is DVKVTQSSRYLVKRTGEKVFLECVQDMDHENMFWYRQDPGLGLRLIYFSYDVKMKEKGDIPEGYSVSREKKERFSLILESASTNQTSMYLCASLSSGYYNEQFFGPGTRLTVL.